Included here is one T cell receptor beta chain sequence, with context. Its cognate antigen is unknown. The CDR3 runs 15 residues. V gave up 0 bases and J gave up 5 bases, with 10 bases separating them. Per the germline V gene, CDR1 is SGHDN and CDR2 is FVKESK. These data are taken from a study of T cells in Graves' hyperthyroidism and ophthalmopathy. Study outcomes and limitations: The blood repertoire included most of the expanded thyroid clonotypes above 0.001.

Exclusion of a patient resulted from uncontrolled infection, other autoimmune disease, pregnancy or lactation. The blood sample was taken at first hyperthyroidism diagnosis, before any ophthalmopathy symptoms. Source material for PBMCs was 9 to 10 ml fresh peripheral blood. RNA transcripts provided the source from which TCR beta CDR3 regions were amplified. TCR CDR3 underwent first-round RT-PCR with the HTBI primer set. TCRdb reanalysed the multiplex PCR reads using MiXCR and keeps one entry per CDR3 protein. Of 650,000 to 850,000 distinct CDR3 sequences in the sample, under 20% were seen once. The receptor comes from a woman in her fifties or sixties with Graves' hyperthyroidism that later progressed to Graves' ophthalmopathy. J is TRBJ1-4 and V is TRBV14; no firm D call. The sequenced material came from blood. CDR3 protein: CASSQEWDDNEKLFF. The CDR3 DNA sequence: TGTGCCAGCAGCCAAGAGTGGGATGACAATGAAAAACTGTTTTTT.